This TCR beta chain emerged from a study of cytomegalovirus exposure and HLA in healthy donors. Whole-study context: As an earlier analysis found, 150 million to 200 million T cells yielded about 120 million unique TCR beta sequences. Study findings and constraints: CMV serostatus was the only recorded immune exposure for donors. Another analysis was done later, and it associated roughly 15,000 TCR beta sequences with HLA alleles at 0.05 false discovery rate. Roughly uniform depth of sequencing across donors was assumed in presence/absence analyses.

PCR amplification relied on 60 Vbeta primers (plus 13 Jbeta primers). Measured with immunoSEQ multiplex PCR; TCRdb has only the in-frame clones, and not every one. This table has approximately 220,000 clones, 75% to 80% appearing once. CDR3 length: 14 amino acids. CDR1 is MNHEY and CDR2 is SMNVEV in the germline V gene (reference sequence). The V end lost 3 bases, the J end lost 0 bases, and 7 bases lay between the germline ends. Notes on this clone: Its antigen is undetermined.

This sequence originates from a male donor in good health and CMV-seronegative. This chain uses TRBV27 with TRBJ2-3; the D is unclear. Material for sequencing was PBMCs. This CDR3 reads CASSFSSSTDTQYF. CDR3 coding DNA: TGTGCCAGCAGTTTCTCCAGTAGCACAGATACGCAGTATTTT.